The T cell receptor beta chain described here comes from a study of T cells in Graves' hyperthyroidism and ophthalmopathy. General observations from the study: Most thyroid clonotypes with frequency above 0.001 were detected in blood.

A word on this clonotype: What it binds is unknown.

Germline-derived CDR1 and CDR2 are SQVTM and ANQGSEA. V dropped 0 bases and J dropped 6 bases, with 7 bases sitting between them. CDR3 length equals 12 residues. Amplified TCR beta CDR3 regions came from RNA transcripts. HTBI primers were the set used in a first-round RT-PCR of the TCR CDR3. MiXCR, run by TCRdb on the multiplex PCR reads, gives a single entry per CDR3 protein. The sample holds 560,000 or so distinct CDR3 sequences, about half seen once. The chain couples TRBV29-1 to TRBJ2-3; D possibly uses TRBD1 or TRBD2 (6 bases each). The TCR was taken from a woman aged 18-30 years with Graves' hyperthyroidism. Source material: peripheral blood or thyroid tissue (not recorded which). As DNA, the CDR3 is TGCAGCGTTGAAGAAGGGGGGGATACGCAGTATTTT. It encodes CSVEEGGDTQYF.